This T cell receptor beta chain was sequenced for a study of CD8+CD57+ T cells in acquired aplastic anemia. Germline V CDR1 and CDR2: LNHDA, SQIVND (reference sequence). V was trimmed by 5 bases and J by 1 base, leaving 8 bases between them. The CDR3 sequence is 13 residues long. CD8+CD57+ cell expansion had been shown by flow cytometry in patients chosen for sequencing. Mean DNA yield of bead-enriched CD8+CD57+ cells was roughly 1.6 ug. Profiling that covered TCR beta VDJ and CDR3 relied on genomic DNA as its template. TCRdb re-called the reads with MiXCR, one entry per CDR3 protein. Found here are almost 20,000 distinct CDR3 sequences, 30% to 50% of them singletons; the top ten hold approximately 89%. Notes on the study in general: In patients, CD8+CD57+ cells had lower diversity than total CD4+ and CD8+ pools. In common between the patients and the controls were approximately 28 CD8+ CDR3 sequences.

This clonotype was found a few times. Its antigen is not identified. The rearrangement uses TRBV19 and TRBJ1-1, with D perhaps matching TRBD1 (5 bases). This TCR was sampled from a human donor with aplastic anemia. The sequencing input was CD8+CD57+ T cells sorted from PBMCs. Indicated subset: bead-enriched CD8+CD57+ effector memory T cells from SAA patients. The CDR3 is CASSVTGNTEAFF. In DNA form, the CDR3 reads TGTGCCAGTAGTGTCACAGGGAACACTGAAGCTTTCTTT.